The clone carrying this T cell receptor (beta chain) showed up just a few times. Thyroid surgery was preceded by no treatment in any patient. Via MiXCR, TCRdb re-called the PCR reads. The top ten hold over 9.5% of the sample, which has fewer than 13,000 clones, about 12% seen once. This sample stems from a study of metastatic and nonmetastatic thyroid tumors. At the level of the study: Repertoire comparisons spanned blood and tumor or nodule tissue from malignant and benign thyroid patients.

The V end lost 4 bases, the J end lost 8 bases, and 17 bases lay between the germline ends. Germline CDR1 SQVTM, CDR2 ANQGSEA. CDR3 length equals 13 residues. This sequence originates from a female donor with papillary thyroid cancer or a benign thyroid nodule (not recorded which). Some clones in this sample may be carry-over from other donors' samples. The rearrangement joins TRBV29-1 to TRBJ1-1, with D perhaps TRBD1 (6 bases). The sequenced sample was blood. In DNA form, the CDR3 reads TGCAGCGTTGTCCCAGGCTGTGGGGGCGAAGCTTTCTTT. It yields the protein CSVVPGCGGEAFF.